This T cell receptor beta chain was documented in a study of breast tumors, draining lymph nodes, adjacent tissues. Study-wide points: Compared with lymph nodes, tumors were less diverse; compared with nontumor tissue, more.

Regarding this clonotype: Antigen unknown.

The lymph nodes were axillary draining lymph nodes from breast cancer patients. TCRdb re-called the multiplex PCR reads through MiXCR, storing one row per CDR3 protein. The data contain some 130,000 distinct CDR3 sequences, 20% of them singletons. Germline CDR1 and CDR2: MNHEY and SVGEGT. J was trimmed by 1 base and V by 6 bases; bases with no gene match: 5. The CDR3 covers 14 residues. The source of this sequence is a female donor with breast cancer. Some clones in this sample may be carry-over from other donors' samples. This chain joins TRBV6-2 or TRBV6-3 and TRBJ2-5, with 7 bases lining up with TRBD2. Sequences were obtained from axillary lymph node tissue. The CDR3 region has the DNA TGTGCCAGCAGACCAAGCGGGGCCCAAGAGACCCAGTACTTC. Amino acid sequence: CASRPSGAQETQYF.